A selection of T cell receptor beta chains follows, all from one sample in a study of blood T cell repertoires in COVID-19. Profiled with immunoSEQ multiplex PCR; TCRdb holds only in-frame clones, not every one. This sample carries over 50,000 clones, 86% of them seen once, and the ten largest clones take around 11%. Sequences were obtained from peripheral blood. The source is a man between 65 and 85 years old with active COVID-19. The CDR3 runs from the conserved cysteine through the conserved F or W. A D gene is named only where the DNA matches it firmly.

v_gene: TRBV10-1
len: 17
j_gene: TRBJ2-5
d_gene: TRBD2
CDR3nt: TGCGCCAGCAGTGAGTGGTGGCGGGGGGGCCTCCAAGAGACCCAGTACTTC
CDR3aa: CASSEWWRGGLQETQYF

v_gene: TRBV5-4
len: 14
j_gene: TRBJ1-1
d_gene: TRBD1
CDR3nt: TGTGCCAGCAGCTTGGGACAGGGGTACACTGAAGCTTTCTTT
CDR3aa: CASSLGQGYTEAFF

v_gene: TRBV6-5
len: 15
j_gene: TRBJ1-1
d_gene: .
CDR3nt: TGTGCCAGCAGTTCATCGGTAGCGGGTGGCACTGAAGCTTTCTTT
CDR3aa: CASSSSVAGGTEAFF

v_gene: TRBV19
len: 14
j_gene: TRBJ1-2
d_gene: .
CDR3nt: TGTGCCAGTAGTATTCCGGGGCAGGGGAAAGGCTACACCTTC
CDR3aa: CASSIPGQGKGYTF

v_gene: TRBV29-1
len: 15
j_gene: TRBJ1-2
d_gene: .
CDR3nt: TGCAGCGTTGAGTTAGGAGGGAGGGCTAACTATGGCTACACCTTC
CDR3aa: CSVELGGRANYGYTF

v_gene: TRBV4-2
len: 15
j_gene: TRBJ1-5
d_gene: .
CDR3nt: TGTGCCAGCAGCCAGCTAACAGGCCCTTATCAGCCCCAGCATTTT
CDR3aa: CASSQLTGPYQPQHF

v_gene: TRBV7-2
len: 15
j_gene: TRBJ2-7
d_gene: .
CDR3nt: TGTGCCAGCAGCTTTAGGGGACTGAGGTCCTACGAGCAGTACTTC
CDR3aa: CASSFRGLRSYEQYF

v_gene: TRBV4-2
len: 17
j_gene: TRBJ2-3
d_gene: TRBD2
CDR3nt: TGTGCCAGCAGCCAAGGTGCTAGCGGGGGGATAGGAGATACGCAGTATTTT
CDR3aa: CASSQGASGGIGDTQYF

v_gene: TRBV3-1/TRBV3-2
len: 15
j_gene: TRBJ1-1
d_gene: .
CDR3nt: TGTGCCAGCACCCGGGAGGGGGGGTCGAGCACTGAAGCTTTCTTT
CDR3aa: CASTREGGSSTEAFF

v_gene: TRBV5-1
len: 14
j_gene: TRBJ2-7
d_gene: .
CDR3nt: TGCGCCAGCAGCCTACAAGCGGCTACCTACGAGCAGTACTTC
CDR3aa: CASSLQAATYEQYF

v_gene: TRBV11-3
len: 14
j_gene: TRBJ1-1
d_gene: .
CDR3nt: TGTGCCAGCAGCTTGCCCAGTGAGAACACTGAAGCTTTCTTT
CDR3aa: CASSLPSENTEAFF